Listed below are T cell receptor beta chains from one sample, sequenced in a study of response to subunit inactivated influenza vaccine. TCRdb analysed the RT-PCR reads with MiXCR anew, one entry per CDR3 protein. The table shows about 650,000 distinct CDR3 sequences, with 15% to 19% occurring only once. The material was PBMCs from blood, obtained 12 days after vaccination. The receptor source for this set is a man in his forties or fifties who received an inactivated influenza vaccine. Each CDR3 is given with its conserved first and last residue. The D gene is left open where the match is weak. Expanded clones get a size class; other rows say once, few or many, or leave the size out.

size: -; V: TRBV5-5; J: TRBJ2-7; D: -; CDR3: CASSLMGVSYEQYF; DNA: TGTGCCAGCAGCTTGATGGGGGTCTCCTACGAGCAGTACTTC
size: -; V: TRBV7-2; J: TRBJ2-3; D: TRBD1; CDR3: CASSLGGQGARDTQYF; DNA: TGTGCCAGCAGCTTAGGAGGGCAGGGGGCTAGAGATACGCAGTATTTT
size: many; V: TRBV9; J: TRBJ1-1; D: -; CDR3: CASSVAEPEAFF; DNA: TGTGCCAGCAGCGTAGCCGAGCCTGAAGCTTTCTTT
size: few; V: TRBV29-1; J: TRBJ2-7; D: TRBD1; CDR3: CSVGGTGVEQYF; DNA: TGCAGCGTTGGAGGGACAGGGGTAGAGCAGTACTTC
size: few; V: TRBV29-1; J: TRBJ2-3; D: TRBD2; CDR3: CSVIGGITDTQYF; DNA: TGCAGCGTAATCGGGGGGATCACAGATACGCAGTATTTT
size: many; V: TRBV12-3/TRBV12-4; J: TRBJ1-1; D: TRBD1; CDR3: CASKIRTGVTAFF; DNA: TGTGCCAGCAAGATTCGGACAGGGGTGACGGCTTTCTTT
size: -; V: TRBV3-1; J: TRBJ1-1; D: -; CDR3: CASSPKARLPEAFF; DNA: TGTGCCAGCAGCCCCAAGGCAAGGTTGCCTGAAGCTTTCTTT
size: -; V: TRBV12-3/TRBV12-4; J: TRBJ2-7; D: -; CDR3: CASSLPGQIYEQYF; DNA: TGTGCCAGCAGTCTCCCTGGACAGATCTACGAGCAGTACTTC
size: many; V: TRBV12-3/TRBV12-4; J: TRBJ2-6; D: TRBD1; CDR3: CASTRTGLLDPGANVLTF; DNA: TGTGCCAGCACCCGGACAGGGTTACTTGACCCTGGGGCCAACGTCCTGACTTTC
size: -; V: TRBV24-1; J: TRBJ2-5; D: -; CDR3: CATRGRNQETQYF; DNA: TGTGCCACCAGGGGACGGAACCAAGAGACCCAGTACTTC
size: many; V: TRBV4-3; J: TRBJ2-5; D: -; CDR3: CASSQALRGVEETQYF; DNA: TGCGCCAGCAGCCAAGCCCTCAGGGGGGTGGAAGAGACCCAGTACTTC
size: few; V: TRBV7-9; J: TRBJ2-5; D: -; CDR3: CASSLIGAASQETQYF; DNA: TGTGCCAGCAGCTTAATCGGGGCAGCCTCCCAAGAGACCCAGTACTTC
size: -; V: TRBV28; J: TRBJ2-7; D: TRBD1; CDR3: CASIPTAGTGGLEQYF; DNA: TGTGCCAGCATCCCGACGGCCGGGACAGGGGGCCTCGAGCAGTACTTC
size: -; V: TRBV24-1; J: TRBJ2-1; D: -; CDR3: CATSDFTSGEQFF; DNA: TGTGCCACCAGTGATTTTACAAGCGGTGAGCAGTTCTTC
size: -; V: TRBV3-1; J: TRBJ2-1; D: -; CDR3: CASSQDGGTYEQFF; DNA: TGTGCCAGCAGCCAAGATGGGGGTACTTATGAGCAGTTCTTC
size: few; V: TRBV27; J: TRBJ2-3; D: -; CDR3: CASSQKVGTDTQYF; DNA: TGTGCCAGCAGCCAAAAAGTAGGCACAGATACGCAGTATTTT
size: -; V: TRBV20-1; J: TRBJ2-7; D: -; CDR3: CSANRGASYEQYF; DNA: TGCAGTGCTAATCGGGGGGCCTCCTACGAGCAGTACTTC
size: many; V: TRBV29-1; J: TRBJ2-7; D: TRBD1; CDR3: CSVITGTGGSEQYF; DNA: TGCAGCGTTATCACCGGGACAGGGGGGAGCGAGCAGTACTTC
size: -; V: TRBV7-8; J: TRBJ2-3; D: TRBD2; CDR3: CASSLVLTSGRSLGTDTQYF; DNA: TGTGCCAGCAGCTTAGTCCTTACTAGCGGGCGCTCATTAGGGACAGATACGCAGTATTTT
size: once; V: TRBV6-2/TRBV6-3; J: TRBJ2-1; D: TRBD1; CDR3: CASSVSPGQGALEQFF; DNA: TGTGCCAGCAGTGTTAGCCCGGGACAGGGGGCTCTTGAGCAGTTCTTC
size: few; V: TRBV20-1; J: TRBJ2-7; D: TRBD2; CDR3: CSASRGGNSYEQYF; DNA: TGCAGTGCTAGCCGCGGGGGGAACTCCTACGAGCAGTACTTC
size: few; V: TRBV10-3; J: TRBJ2-7; D: -; CDR3: CAISDSLSYEQYF; DNA: TGTGCCATCAGTGACAGCCTCTCCTACGAGCAGTACTTC
size: -; V: TRBV12-3/TRBV12-4; J: TRBJ2-1; D: TRBD2; CDR3: CASSLRLLAGVSYNEQFF; DNA: TGTGCCAGCAGTTTACGATTACTAGCGGGAGTTTCCTACAATGAGCAGTTCTTC
size: many; V: TRBV10-2; J: TRBJ2-3; D: -; CDR3: CASSEARADTQYF; DNA: TGCGCCAGCAGTGAGGCAAGGGCAGATACGCAGTATTTT
size: -; V: TRBV6-1; J: TRBJ2-3; D: -; CDR3: CASSGRAGTDTQYF; DNA: TGTGCCAGCAGCGGCCGGGCGGGAACAGATACGCAGTATTTT
size: many; V: TRBV12-3/TRBV12-4; J: TRBJ1-5; D: TRBD1; CDR3: CASRTGTQPQHF; DNA: TGTGCCAGCAGGACAGGGACCCAGCCCCAGCATTTT
size: many; V: TRBV29-1; J: TRBJ2-1; D: TRBD2; CDR3: CSVDPTSGTLTVLSSYNEQFF; DNA: TGCAGCGTTGACCCGACTAGCGGTACCCTAACCGTACTGAGCTCCTACAATGAGCAGTTCTTC
size: few; V: TRBV6-5; J: TRBJ2-3; D: -; CDR3: CASSYTLLGDTQYF; DNA: TGTGCCAGCAGTTACACCCTTCTAGGAGACACGCAGTATTTT
size: few; V: TRBV7-2; J: TRBJ2-1; D: TRBD2; CDR3: CASSLTLLASNEQFF; DNA: TGTGCCAGCAGCTTGACGTTACTAGCGAGCAATGAGCAGTTCTTC
size: -; V: TRBV25-1; J: TRBJ1-4; D: -; CDR3: CASSEVEKLFF; DNA: TGTGCCAGCAGTGAAGTTGAAAAACTGTTTTTT
size: few; V: TRBV20-1; J: TRBJ2-1; D: TRBD2; CDR3: CSASDQLAGAEQFF; DNA: TGCAGTGCTAGCGACCAACTAGCGGGGGCTGAGCAGTTCTTC
size: -; V: TRBV4-3; J: TRBJ2-7; D: -; CDR3: CASSPRDGAYEQYF; DNA: TGCGCCAGCAGCCCGAGGGACGGCGCCTACGAGCAGTACTTC
size: few; V: TRBV7-2; J: TRBJ1-3; D: -; CDR3: CASSSIGTGNTIYF; DNA: TGTGCCAGCAGCTCAATAGGAACTGGAAACACCATATATTTT
size: -; V: TRBV18; J: TRBJ2-7; D: -; CDR3: CASSPGISGMAPYEQYF; DNA: TGTGCCAGCTCACCAGGAATCTCCGGCATGGCTCCCTACGAGCAGTACTTC
size: -; V: TRBV10-1; J: TRBJ1-4; D: -; CDR3: CASSEFADPGVSEKLFF; DNA: TGCGCCAGCAGTGAGTTTGCGGACCCGGGCGTTTCGGAAAAACTGTTTTTT
size: -; V: TRBV7-9; J: TRBJ2-1; D: -; CDR3: CASSFLRGHYYNEQFF; DNA: TGTGCCAGCAGTTTCCTTCGGGGACATTACTACAATGAGCAGTTCTTC
size: few; V: TRBV29-1; J: TRBJ1-1; D: TRBD1; CDR3: CSAQGARTEAFF; DNA: TGCAGCGCCCAGGGGGCGAGGACTGAAGCTTTCTTT
size: -; V: TRBV7-8; J: TRBJ1-5; D: TRBD1; CDR3: CASSDRDRGRYQPQHF; DNA: TGTGCCAGCAGCGACCGGGACAGGGGTCGTTATCAGCCCCAGCATTTT
size: -; V: TRBV11-1; J: TRBJ2-5; D: TRBD2; CDR3: CASSLLAGASQTQYF; DNA: TGTGCCAGCAGCTTACTAGCGGGAGCGTCGCAGACCCAGTACTTC
size: many; V: TRBV12-3/TRBV12-4; J: TRBJ2-5; D: -; CDR3: CASSPRRQETQYF; DNA: TGTGCCAGCAGCCCGAGGCGACAAGAGACCCAGTACTTC
size: few; V: TRBV29-1; J: TRBJ2-5; D: TRBD2; CDR3: CSVSGLAGIETQYF; DNA: TGCAGCGTGAGTGGACTAGCGGGGATAGAGACCCAGTACTTC
size: -; V: TRBV7-9; J: TRBJ2-5; D: TRBD2; CDR3: CASSLEAGEKTQYF; DNA: TGTGCCAGCAGCTTAGAGGCGGGAGAGAAGACCCAGTACTTC
size: many; V: TRBV7-9; J: TRBJ2-3; D: TRBD1; CDR3: CASSQGQGRADTQYF; DNA: TGTGCCAGCAGCCAGGGACAGGGAAGAGCAGATACGCAGTATTTT
size: few; V: TRBV7-8; J: TRBJ1-1; D: -; CDR3: CASSARPGQNTEAFF; DNA: TGTGCCAGCAGCGCTAGGCCGGGACAGAACACTGAAGCTTTCTTT
size: few; V: TRBV7-9; J: TRBJ2-5; D: TRBD2; CDR3: CASSVRPGLRETQYF; DNA: TGTGCCAGCAGCGTAAGGCCGGGACTAAGAGAGACCCAGTACTTC
size: -; V: TRBV29-1; J: TRBJ1-1; D: -; CDR3: CSVENWGEGTEAFF; DNA: TGCAGCGTTGAAAATTGGGGGGAAGGCACTGAAGCTTTCTTT
size: -; V: TRBV4-1; J: TRBJ2-6; D: TRBD1; CDR3: CASSQVGLTGLGESGANVLTF; DNA: TGCGCCAGCAGCCAAGTAGGTCTGACAGGGCTAGGCGAATCTGGGGCCAACGTCCTGACTTTC
size: -; V: TRBV20-1; J: TRBJ2-7; D: -; CDR3: CSAPDRTYEQYF; DNA: TGCAGTGCCCCCGACAGAACCTACGAGCAGTACTTC
size: many; V: TRBV12-3/TRBV12-4; J: TRBJ1-6; D: TRBD1; CDR3: CASSSTGFNSPLHF; DNA: TGTGCCAGCAGTTCGACAGGGTTTAATTCACCCCTCCACTTT
size: few; V: TRBV29-1; J: TRBJ1-1; D: -; CDR3: CSVAGVYTEAFF; DNA: TGCAGCGTCGCCGGAGTTTACACTGAAGCTTTCTTT
size: many; V: TRBV12-3/TRBV12-4; J: TRBJ2-3; D: TRBD2; CDR3: CASSFGSGGPEGDTQYF; DNA: TGTGCCAGCAGTTTTGGTAGCGGGGGGCCCGAGGGAGATACGCAGTATTTT